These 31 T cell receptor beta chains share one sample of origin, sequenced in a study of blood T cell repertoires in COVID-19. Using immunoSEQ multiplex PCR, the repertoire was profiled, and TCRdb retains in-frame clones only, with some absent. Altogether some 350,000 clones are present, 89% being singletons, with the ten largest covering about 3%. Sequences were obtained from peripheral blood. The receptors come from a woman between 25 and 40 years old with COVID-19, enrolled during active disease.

CDR3 sequence reads: CASSGPQGALAYEQYF. The DNA of the CDR3 is TGTGCCAGCAGTGGGCCCCAAGGGGCTCTGGCCTACGAGCAGTACTTC. This chain links TRBV6-1 with TRBJ2-7; D is possibly TRBD1 (5 bases). Trimming removed 4 bases from V and 2 bases from J, with 18 bases in between. Germline CDR1 MNHNS, CDR2 SASEGT. This CDR3 is 16 amino acids long.

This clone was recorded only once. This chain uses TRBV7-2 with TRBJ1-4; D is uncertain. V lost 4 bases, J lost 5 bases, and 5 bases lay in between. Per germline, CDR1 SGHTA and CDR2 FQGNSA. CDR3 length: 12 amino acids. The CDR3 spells CASSSQNEKLFF. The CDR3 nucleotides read TGTGCCAGCAGCTCCCAGAATGAAAAACTGTTTTTT. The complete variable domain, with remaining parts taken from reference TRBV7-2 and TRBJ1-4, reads GAGVSQSPSNKVTEKGKDVELRCDPISGHTALYWYRQSLGQGLEFLIYFQGNSAPDKSGLPSDRFSAERTGGSVSTLTIQRTQQEDSAVYLCASSSQNEKLFFGSGTQLSVL.

The CDR3 DNA reads as TGTGCCAGCAGCTATCGGATAGGGGCCTACAATGAGCAGTTCTTC. Protein product: CASSYRIGAYNEQFF. The J gene is TRBJ2-1, the V gene TRBV6-5; perhaps TRBD1 as D (5 bases). The V end was cut by 6 bases, the J end by 2 bases, with 14 bases between. CDR1 is MNHEY, CDR2 SVGAGI, per germline. The CDR3 runs 15 residues.

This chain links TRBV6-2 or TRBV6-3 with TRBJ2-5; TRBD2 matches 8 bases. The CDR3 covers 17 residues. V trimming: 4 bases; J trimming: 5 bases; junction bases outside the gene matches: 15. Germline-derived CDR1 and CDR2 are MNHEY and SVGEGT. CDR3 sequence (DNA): TGTGCCAGCAGTTGGCCCAGACTAGCGAGCAGTCGCGAGACCCAGTACTTC. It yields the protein CASSWPRLASSRETQYF.

CDR3 in amino acids: CASSRDRGHEQYF. The CDR3 DNA reads as TGTGCCAGCAGCCGGGACAGGGGACACGAGCAGTACTTC. The gene calls are TRBV11-1 and TRBJ2-7; 10 bases line up with TRBD1. V lost 5 bases to trimming and J lost 5 bases; unmatched junction nucleotides: 3. CDR3 length equals 13 residues. Germline CDR1 reads SGHAT; CDR2 reads FQDESV (reference sequence).

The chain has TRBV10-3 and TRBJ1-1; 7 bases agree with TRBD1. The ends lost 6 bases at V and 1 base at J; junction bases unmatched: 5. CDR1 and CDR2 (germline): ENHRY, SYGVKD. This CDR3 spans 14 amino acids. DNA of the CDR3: TGTGCCATCAGGTTCGGGACAGAGAACACTGAAGCTTTCTTT. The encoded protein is CAIRFGTENTEAFF.

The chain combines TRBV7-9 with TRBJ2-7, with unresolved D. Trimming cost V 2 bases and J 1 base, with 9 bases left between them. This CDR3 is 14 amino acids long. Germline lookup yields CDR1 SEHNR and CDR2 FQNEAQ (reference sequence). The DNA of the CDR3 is TGTGCCAGCAGCTTATTGGTACAGTCCTACGAGCAGTACTTC. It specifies CASSLLVQSYEQYF.

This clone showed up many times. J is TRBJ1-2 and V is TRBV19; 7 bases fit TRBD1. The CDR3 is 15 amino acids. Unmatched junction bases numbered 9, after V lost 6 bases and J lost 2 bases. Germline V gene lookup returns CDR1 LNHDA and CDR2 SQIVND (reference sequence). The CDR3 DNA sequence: TGTGCCAGTAGCTTTACGGCGGGACAGAACTATGGCTACACCTTC. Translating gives CASSFTAGQNYGYTF.

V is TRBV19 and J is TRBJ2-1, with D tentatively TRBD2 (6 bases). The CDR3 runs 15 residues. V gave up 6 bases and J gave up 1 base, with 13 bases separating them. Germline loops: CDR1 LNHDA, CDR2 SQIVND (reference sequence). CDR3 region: CASSPSGRSYNEQFF. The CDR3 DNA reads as TGTGCCAGTAGCCCTTCCGGGAGATCCTACAATGAGCAGTTCTTC.

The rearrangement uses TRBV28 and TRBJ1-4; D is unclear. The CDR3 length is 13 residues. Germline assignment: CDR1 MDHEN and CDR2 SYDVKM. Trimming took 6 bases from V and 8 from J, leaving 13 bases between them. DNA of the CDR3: TGTGCCAGCAGACCCGGGTCCCAAGAAAAACTGTTTTTT. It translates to CASRPGSQEKLFF.

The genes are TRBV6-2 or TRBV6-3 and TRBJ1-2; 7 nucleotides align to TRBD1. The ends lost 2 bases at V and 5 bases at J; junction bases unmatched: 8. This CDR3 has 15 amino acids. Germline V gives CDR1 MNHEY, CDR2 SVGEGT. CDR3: CASSYRDRVGYGYTF. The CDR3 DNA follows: TGTGCCAGCAGTTACCGCGACAGGGTAGGGTATGGCTACACCTTC.

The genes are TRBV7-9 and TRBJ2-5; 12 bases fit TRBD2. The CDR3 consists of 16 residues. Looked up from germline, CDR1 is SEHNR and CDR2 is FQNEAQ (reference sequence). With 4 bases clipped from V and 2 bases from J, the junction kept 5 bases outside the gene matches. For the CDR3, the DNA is TGTGCCAGCAGCTCCTTACTAGCGGGGGGACAAGAGACCCAGTACTTC. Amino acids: CASSSLLAGGQETQYF.

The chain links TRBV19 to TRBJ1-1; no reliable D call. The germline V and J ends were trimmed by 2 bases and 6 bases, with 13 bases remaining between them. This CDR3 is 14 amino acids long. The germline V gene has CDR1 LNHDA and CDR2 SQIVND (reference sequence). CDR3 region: CASSIILSGAEAFF. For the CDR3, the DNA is TGTGCCAGTAGTATAATTCTCTCGGGAGCTGAAGCTTTCTTT. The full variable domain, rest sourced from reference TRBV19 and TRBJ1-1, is DGGITQSPKYLFRKEGQNVTLSCEQNLNHDAMYWYRQDPGQGLRLIYYSQIVNDFQKGDIAEGYSVSREKKESFPLTVTSAQKNPTAFYLCASSIILSGAEAFFGQGTRLTVV.

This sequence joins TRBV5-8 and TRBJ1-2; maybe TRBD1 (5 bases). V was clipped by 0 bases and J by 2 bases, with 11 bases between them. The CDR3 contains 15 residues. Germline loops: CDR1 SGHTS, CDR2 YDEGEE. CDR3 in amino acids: CASSLESWGNYGYTF. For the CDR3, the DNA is TGTGCCAGCAGCTTGGAGTCGTGGGGCAACTATGGCTACACCTTC.

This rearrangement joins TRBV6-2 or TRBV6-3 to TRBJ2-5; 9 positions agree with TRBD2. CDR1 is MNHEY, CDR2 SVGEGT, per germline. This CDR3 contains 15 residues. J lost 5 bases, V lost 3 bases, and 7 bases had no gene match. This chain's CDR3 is CASSYGLAGSETQYF. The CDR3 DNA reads TGTGCCAGCAGTTATGGGCTAGCGGGGAGCGAGACCCAGTACTTC.

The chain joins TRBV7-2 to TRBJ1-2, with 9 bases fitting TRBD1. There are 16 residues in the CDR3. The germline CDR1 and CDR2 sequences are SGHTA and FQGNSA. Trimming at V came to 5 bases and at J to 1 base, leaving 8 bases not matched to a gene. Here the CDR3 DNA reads TGTGCCAGCAGCAAGCCGGACAGGGGACTTAACTATGGCTACACCTTC. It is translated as CASSKPDRGLNYGYTF.

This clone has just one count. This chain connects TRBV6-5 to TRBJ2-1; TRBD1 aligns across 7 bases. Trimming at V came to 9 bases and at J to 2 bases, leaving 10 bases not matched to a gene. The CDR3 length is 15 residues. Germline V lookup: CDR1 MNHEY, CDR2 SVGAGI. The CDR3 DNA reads TGTGCCAGTCACCTCCGGGACAGCCCCTACAATGAGCAGTTCTTC. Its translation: CASHLRDSPYNEQFF.

CDR3 sequence (DNA): TGCGCCAGCAGCTTGGGTGTAGCGGGAGCCCGGGGGTTCTTC. This translates into CASSLGVAGARGFF. The chain couples TRBV5-1 to TRBJ2-1; 9 positions agree with TRBD2. Germline V gene lookup returns CDR1 SGHRS and CDR2 YFSETQ. The V gene end was trimmed by 0 bases and the J gene end by 15 bases; junction bases not matched to a gene: 10. The CDR3 runs to 14 residues.

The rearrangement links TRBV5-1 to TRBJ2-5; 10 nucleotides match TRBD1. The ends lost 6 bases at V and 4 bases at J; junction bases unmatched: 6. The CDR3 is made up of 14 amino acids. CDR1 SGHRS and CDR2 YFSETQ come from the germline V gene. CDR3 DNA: TGCGCCAGCAACCGCGGACAGGGGGGAGAGACCCAGTACTTC. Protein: CASNRGQGGETQYF.

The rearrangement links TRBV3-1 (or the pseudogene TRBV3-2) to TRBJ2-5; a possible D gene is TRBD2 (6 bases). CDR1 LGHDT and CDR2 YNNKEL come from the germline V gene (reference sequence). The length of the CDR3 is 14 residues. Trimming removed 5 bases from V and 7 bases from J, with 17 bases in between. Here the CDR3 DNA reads TGTGCCAGCAGCTTACGACTAGACAACCCGACCCAGTACTTC. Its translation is CASSLRLDNPTQYF.

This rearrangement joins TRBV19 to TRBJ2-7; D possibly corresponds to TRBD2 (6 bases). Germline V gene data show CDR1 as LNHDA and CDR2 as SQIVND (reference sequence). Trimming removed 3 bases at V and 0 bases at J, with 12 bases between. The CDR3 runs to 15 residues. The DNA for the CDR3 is TGTGCCAGTAGTATTGGAGGGATGAGCTCCTACGAGCAGTACTTC. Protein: CASSIGGMSSYEQYF.

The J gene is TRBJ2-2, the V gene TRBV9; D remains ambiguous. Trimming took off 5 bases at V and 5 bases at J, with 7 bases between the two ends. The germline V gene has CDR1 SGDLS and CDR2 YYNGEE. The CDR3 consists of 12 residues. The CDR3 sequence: CASSLVTGELFF. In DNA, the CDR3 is TGTGCCAGCAGTTTAGTAACCGGGGAGCTGTTTTTT.

The CDR3 loop is CASSRTKETQYF. CDR3 DNA sequence: TGTGCCAGCAGTAGGACAAAGGAGACCCAGTACTTC. This chain uses TRBV2 with TRBJ2-5; D might be TRBD1 (5 bases). Trimming took off 5 bases at V and 5 bases at J, with 9 bases between the two ends. The length of the CDR3 is 12 residues. Germline CDR1 SNHLY, CDR2 FYNNEI.

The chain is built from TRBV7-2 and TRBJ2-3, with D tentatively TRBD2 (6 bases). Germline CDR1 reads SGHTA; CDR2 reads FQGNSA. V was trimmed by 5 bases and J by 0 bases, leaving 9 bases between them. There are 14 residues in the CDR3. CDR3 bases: TGTGCCAGCAGCCTGGGACTTAGCACAGATACGCAGTATTTT. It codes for CASSLGLSTDTQYF.

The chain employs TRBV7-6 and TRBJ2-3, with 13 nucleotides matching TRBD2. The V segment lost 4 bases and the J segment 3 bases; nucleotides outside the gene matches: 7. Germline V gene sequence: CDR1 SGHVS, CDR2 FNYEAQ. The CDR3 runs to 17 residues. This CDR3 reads CASSWETSGGTTDTQYF. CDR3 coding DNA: TGTGCCAGCAGCTGGGAGACTAGCGGGGGGACTACAGATACGCAGTATTTT.

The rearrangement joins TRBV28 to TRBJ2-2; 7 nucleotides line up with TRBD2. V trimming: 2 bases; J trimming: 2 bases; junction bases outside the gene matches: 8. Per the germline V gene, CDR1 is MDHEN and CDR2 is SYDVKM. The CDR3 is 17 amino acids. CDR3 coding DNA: TGTGCCAGCAGTTTACGTGGCGGGAGCTTAAACACCGGGGAGCTGTTTTTT. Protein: CASSLRGGSLNTGELFF.

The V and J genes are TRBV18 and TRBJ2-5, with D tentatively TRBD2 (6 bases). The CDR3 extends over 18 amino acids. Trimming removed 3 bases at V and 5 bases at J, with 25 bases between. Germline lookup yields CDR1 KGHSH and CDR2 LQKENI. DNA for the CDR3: TGTGCCAGCTCACCCACCCTCCCCGTCGGGAGAGAGTTGGAGACCCAGTACTTC. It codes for CASSPTLPVGRELETQYF.

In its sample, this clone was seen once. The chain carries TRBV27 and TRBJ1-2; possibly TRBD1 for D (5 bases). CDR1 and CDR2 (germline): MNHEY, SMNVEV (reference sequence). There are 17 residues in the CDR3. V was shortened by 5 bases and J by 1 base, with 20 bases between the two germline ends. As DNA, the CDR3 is TGTGCCAGCAGTCCTCTCCAGGGTCCAGATATTAACTATGGCTACACCTTC. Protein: CASSPLQGPDINYGYTF.

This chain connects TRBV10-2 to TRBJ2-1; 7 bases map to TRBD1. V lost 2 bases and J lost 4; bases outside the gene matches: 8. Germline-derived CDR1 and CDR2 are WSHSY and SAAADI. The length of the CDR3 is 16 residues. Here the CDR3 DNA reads TGCGCCAGCAGTGAGAGGTGGGCAGGGGGTTACAATGAGCAGTTCTTC. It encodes CASSERWAGGYNEQFF.

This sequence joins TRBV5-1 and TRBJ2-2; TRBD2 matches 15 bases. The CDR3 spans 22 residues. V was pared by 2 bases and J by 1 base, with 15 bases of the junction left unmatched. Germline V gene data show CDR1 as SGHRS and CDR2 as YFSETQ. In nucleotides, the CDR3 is TGCGCCAGCAGCTTTCCCTCAGGGACTAGCGGGGGGCCGGGACTGAACACCGGGGAGCTGTTTTTT. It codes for CASSFPSGTSGGPGLNTGELFF.

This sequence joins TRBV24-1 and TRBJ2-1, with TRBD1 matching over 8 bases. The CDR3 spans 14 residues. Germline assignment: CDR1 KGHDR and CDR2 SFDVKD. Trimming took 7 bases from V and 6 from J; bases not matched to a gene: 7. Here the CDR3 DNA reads TGTGCCACCAGCCGGACAGGGAATCCCAATGAGCAGTTCTTC. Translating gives CATSRTGNPNEQFF.